One and the same sample provided the 27 T cell receptor beta chains below, sequenced in a study of T cell responses to AZD1222 COVID-19 vaccine. Sequencing used immunoSEQ multiplex PCR; TCRdb keeps in-frame clones, though not all of them. The sample records about 140,000 clones, approximately 90% being singletons. The sequenced sample was peripheral blood, obtained 28 days after the second AZD1222 dose. These receptor sequences come from an adult who received the AZD1222 COVID-19 vaccine.

The chain has TRBV10-1 and TRBJ2-3, with D uncertain. Germline V CDR1 and CDR2: WNHNN, SYGVQD (reference sequence). V was cut by 6 bases and J by 4 bases, with 2 bases left in between. The CDR3 is 10 residues long. CDR3 amino acids: CASRPDTQYF. For the CDR3, the DNA is TGCGCCAGCAGACCAGATACGCAGTATTTT.

The chain is built from TRBV11-2 and TRBJ2-1; 7 positions agree with TRBD2. Germline V gives CDR1 SGHAT, CDR2 FQNNGV. The CDR3 has 17 residues. With 5 bases clipped from V and 7 bases from J, the junction kept 17 bases outside the gene matches. The CDR3 region is CASSILTGTTPWNEQFF. The CDR3 DNA reads TGTGCCAGCAGCATTTTAACCGGGACTACCCCTTGGAATGAGCAGTTCTTC.

The CDR3 nucleotides are TGCGCCAGCACCAATTACCCCAGGACAGGGCATGGCTACACCTTC. Amino acids: CASTNYPRTGHGYTF. The J gene is TRBJ1-2, the V gene TRBV5-1, with TRBD1 identical over 8 bases. The length of the CDR3 is 15 residues. With 6 bases clipped from V and 6 bases from J, the junction kept 13 bases outside the gene matches. Germline V lookup: CDR1 SGHRS, CDR2 YFSETQ.

This clone was detected once. This sequence joins TRBV7-3 and TRBJ2-5, with TRBD2 matching 7 bases. CDR3 length equals 13 residues. Trimming at V came to 3 bases and at J to 5 bases, leaving 3 bases not matched to a gene. Germline CDR1 SGHTA, CDR2 FQGTGA. CDR3 residues: CASSFGEGETQYF. CDR3 DNA: TGTGCCAGCAGCTTCGGGGAGGGGGAGACCCAGTACTTC.

This chain connects TRBV7-9 to TRBJ2-1; 9 bases line up with TRBD2. This CDR3 has 14 residues. V shed 5 bases and J 8 bases; nucleotides not matched to a gene: 7. CDR1 SEHNR and CDR2 FQNEAQ come from the germline V gene (reference sequence). The CDR3: CASSNSGSWDEQFF. DNA of the CDR3: TGTGCCAGCAGCAATAGCGGGAGTTGGGATGAGCAGTTCTTC.

V usage is TRBV12-5 and J usage is TRBJ2-5; tentative D call: TRBD2 (6 bases). There are 13 residues in the CDR3. V was pared by 6 bases and J by 4 bases, with 12 bases between. Germline assignment: CDR1 LGHNT and CDR2 FRNRAP. This chain's CDR3 is CASGHGSLETQYF. The CDR3 DNA reads as TGTGCTAGTGGCCACGGGAGTTTAGAGACCCAGTACTTC.

The V and J genes are TRBV6-5 and TRBJ2-1; no reliable D call. The CDR3 runs 13 residues. Trimming cost V 6 bases and J 3 bases, with 9 bases left between them. Germline V gene sequence: CDR1 MNHEY, CDR2 SVGAGI. The chain's CDR3 is CASRVTVYNEQFF. The CDR3 DNA reads as TGTGCCAGCAGGGTAACGGTCTACAATGAGCAGTTCTTC.

This chain joins TRBV27 and TRBJ1-5; a weak D match, TRBD1 (5 bases). The CDR3 is made up of 14 amino acids. Germline V gives CDR1 MNHEY, CDR2 SMNVEV (reference sequence). Trimming shortened V by 1 base and J by 5 bases, and 9 bases separated the two germline ends. CDR3 in DNA: TGTGCCAGCAGTTTATTAGGGACCGATCAGCCCCAGCATTTT. It yields the protein CASSLLGTDQPQHF.

This clone was seen a single time. The V call is TRBV5-1, the J call TRBJ2-3; D not resolved. This CDR3 is 13 amino acids long. Germline V gene sequence: CDR1 SGHRS, CDR2 YFSETQ. V lost 6 bases and J lost 3, with 11 bases in between. CDR3 sequence: CASIKTGTDTQYF. The CDR3 DNA reads as TGCGCCAGCATCAAAACCGGGACAGATACGCAGTATTTT.

V gene TRBV9 combines with J gene TRBJ2-5; TRBD1 matches 8 bases. The CDR3 contains 14 residues. CDR1 is SGDLS and CDR2 is YYNGEE in the germline V gene. Trimming took 3 bases from V and 5 from J; bases not matched to a gene: 6. CDR3 loop: CASSADRAGETQYF. The CDR3 bases are TGTGCCAGCAGCGCGGACAGGGCCGGGGAGACCCAGTACTTC.

This rearrangement joins TRBV7-8 to TRBJ2-1, with 8 positions matching TRBD1. J was trimmed by 7 bases and V by 6 bases; bases with no gene match: 5. Germline V CDR1 and CDR2: SGHVS, FQNEAQ. This CDR3 is built from 13 residues. The CDR3 region is CASSSHRGNEQFF. The CDR3 DNA follows: TGTGCCAGCAGTTCGCACAGGGGGAATGAGCAGTTCTTC.

The rearrangement uses TRBV7-2 and TRBJ2-7, with D possibly being TRBD2 (5 bases). The V end lost 5 bases, the J end lost 4 bases, and 9 bases lay between the germline ends. CDR1 SGHTA and CDR2 FQGNSA come from the germline V gene. The CDR3 has 12 residues. CDR3 nucleotide sequence: TGTGCCAGCAGCCGGGGTCCATACGAGCAGTACTTC. Its protein product is CASSRGPYEQYF.

V usage is TRBV29-1 and J usage is TRBJ2-1; the D gene is possibly TRBD2 (6 bases). V dropped 6 bases and J dropped 0 bases, with 12 bases sitting between them. Germline values: CDR1 SQVTM, CDR2 ANQGSEA. This CDR3 is built from 14 residues. The CDR3 nucleotides read TGCAGCGTACGGACTACAAGCTCCTACAATGAGCAGTTCTTC. As protein: CSVRTTSSYNEQFF.

V is TRBV29-1 and J is TRBJ1-1; TRBD1 matches 8 bases. The V and J ends lost 6 bases and 2 bases, in that order; junction bases with no gene match: 8. The CDR3 sequence is 14 residues long. Looked up from germline, CDR1 is SQVTM and CDR2 is ANQGSEA. This chain's CDR3 is CSVDATGENTEAFF. CDR3 nucleotides: TGCAGCGTCGACGCGACAGGGGAAAACACTGAAGCTTTCTTT.

The CDR3 loop is CASSPNGAGLVDTQYF. For the CDR3, the DNA is TGTGCCAGCTCCCCAAATGGGGCAGGCCTCGTGGATACGCAGTATTTT. The gene calls are TRBV18 and TRBJ2-3; D might be TRBD1 (5 bases). The CDR3 length is 16 residues. Trimming stripped 6 bases from V and 6 bases from J, with 22 bases between. From germline, CDR1 is KGHSH and CDR2 LQKENI.

The rearrangement links TRBV7-3 to TRBJ2-1, with unresolved D. V gave up 6 bases and J gave up 4 bases, with 16 bases separating them. This CDR3 region has 15 residues. Germline CDR1 and CDR2: SGHTA and FQGTGA. CDR3 nucleotide sequence: TGTGCCAGCAGGGGTACCGACGGCCTTTACAATGAGCAGTTCTTC. Translating gives CASRGTDGLYNEQFF.

The rearrangement uses TRBV7-3 and TRBJ2-6, with D unclear. The germline V gene has CDR1 SGHTA and CDR2 FQGTGA. V was clipped by 2 bases and J by 4 bases, with 6 bases between them. The CDR3 runs to 14 residues. The CDR3 region is CASSLRVGANVLTF. CDR3 nucleotide sequence: TGTGCCAGCAGCTTACGGGTCGGGGCCAACGTCCTGACTTTC.

This chain joins TRBV4-2 and TRBJ2-3, with 12 bases matching TRBD2. Unmatched junction bases numbered 6, after V lost 0 bases and J lost 8 bases. CDR1 LGHNA and CDR2 YNFKEQ come from the germline V gene. The CDR3 is 16 amino acids. CDR3: CASSQDLAGGRATQYF. The DNA of the CDR3 is TGTGCCAGCAGCCAAGATCTAGCGGGGGGGCGGGCTACGCAGTATTTT.

V gene TRBV5-1 combines with J gene TRBJ1-1, with D perhaps matching TRBD1 (5 bases). V was trimmed by 4 bases and J by 7 bases, leaving 11 bases between them. The CDR3 extends over 12 amino acids. Germline V gene sequence: CDR1 SGHRS, CDR2 YFSETQ. The CDR3 DNA reads as TGCGCCAGCAGCGACTTGACAGTTGAAGCTTTCTTT. Translating gives CASSDLTVEAFF.

As to this clone: An end of the junction does not agree with germline; a read error may underlie this. The chain joins TRBV7-8 to TRBJ2-2, with 7 bases aligning to TRBD1. The CDR3 has 15 amino acids. Looked up from germline, CDR1 is SGHVS and CDR2 is FQNEAQ. In nucleotides, the CDR3 is TGTGCCAGCAGCTTAGGTTTCAGGGGGTCCGGGAAGCTGTTTTTT. Its translation: CASSLGFRGSGKLFF.

The genes are TRBV19 and TRBJ2-5; 16 nucleotides match TRBD2. V lost 4 bases, J lost 4 bases, and 3 bases stayed unmatched. The germline V gene has CDR1 LNHDA and CDR2 SQIVND (reference sequence). The CDR3 is 16 residues long. The CDR3 sequence: CASSTGTSGRGETQYF. CDR3 coding DNA: TGTGCCAGTAGTACCGGGACTAGCGGGAGGGGAGAGACCCAGTACTTC.

The chain employs TRBV5-6 and TRBJ2-1; 7 bases line up with TRBD2. V was pared by 0 bases and J by 3 bases, with 3 bases of the junction left unmatched. This CDR3 has 15 amino acids. Germline V gives CDR1 SGHDT, CDR2 YYEEEE. The CDR3 loop is CASSLGAGHYNEQFF. The CDR3 DNA is TGTGCCAGCAGCTTGGGAGCGGGGCACTACAATGAGCAGTTCTTC. Variable domain in full (rest from reference TRBV5-6 and TRBJ2-1): DAGVTQSPTHLIKTRGQQVTLRCSPKSGHDTVSWYQQALGQGPQFIFQYYEEEERQRGNFPDRFSGHQFPNYSSELNVNALLLGDSALYLCASSLGAGHYNEQFFGPGTRLTVL.

The chain is built from TRBV6-5 and TRBJ1-2; D possibly corresponds to TRBD1 (5 bases). Germline V gene data show CDR1 as MNHEY and CDR2 as SVGAGI. This CDR3 has 15 residues. Trimming left V 6 bases short and J 6 bases short, with 20 bases between. The CDR3: CASRNGLGDQDGYTF. In DNA, the CDR3 is TGTGCCAGCAGGAACGGGTTGGGGGATCAGGATGGCTACACCTTC.

CDR3 in amino acids: CASSLGQGGCQPQHF. The CDR3 DNA sequence: TGTGCCAGCAGCTTGGGTCAGGGAGGTTGTCAGCCCCAGCATTTT. The gene calls are TRBV5-7 and TRBJ1-5; D might be TRBD1 (5 bases). TRBV5-7 carries the ORF label, with uncertain function. The CDR3 length is 15 residues. Trimming cost V 0 bases and J 6 bases, with 13 bases left between them.

This clone was detected once. V and J are TRBV5-5 and TRBJ1-4; D call uncertain. Germline V gene data show CDR1 as SGHKS and CDR2 as YYEKEE (reference sequence). This CDR3 is 15 amino acids long. V lost 2 bases to trimming and J lost 5 bases, with 13 bases between them. The CDR3 reads CASSLQTVRNEKLFF. CDR3 sequence (DNA): TGTGCCAGCAGCTTACAGACGGTCAGAAATGAAAAACTGTTTTTT.

The V gene is TRBV4-2, the J gene TRBJ1-1; D is perhaps TRBD1 (6 bases). The V and J ends lost 0 bases and 1 base respectively, with 18 bases between them. The V gene's germline CDR1 is LGHNA and CDR2 YNFKEQ. This CDR3 region has 18 residues. CDR3 bases: TGTGCCAGCAGCCAAGAGGAGGGGGATTTGGTGGCGAACACTGAAGCTTTCTTT. Protein sequence: CASSQEEGDLVANTEAFF.

The chain recombines TRBV7-2 with TRBJ2-7; D unclear. The CDR3 extends over 15 amino acids. The germline V and J ends were trimmed by 1 base and 2 bases, with 12 bases remaining between them. CDR1 is SGHTA, CDR2 FQGNSA, per germline. CDR3: CASSLGAATAYEQYF. As DNA, the CDR3 is TGTGCCAGCAGCTTAGGAGCCGCGACCGCCTACGAGCAGTACTTC.